This TCR beta chain is drawn from a study of blood T cell repertoires in COVID-19. Study context: Collection of acute and convalescent COVID-19 samples took place in the United States, Italy and Spain. T cells, B-cell-depleted T cells, or PBMCs supplied cDNA or gDNA.

Method: immunoSEQ multiplex PCR; TCRdb's copy keeps in-frame clones and lacks some. The sample contains 150,000 to 200,000 clones, roughly 80% of which appear only once. This CDR3 has 15 amino acids. Between the trimmed V and J ends, which lost 4 bases and 0 bases, there was a span of 7 bases. From germline, CDR1 is MNHEY and CDR2 SMNVEV (reference sequence). The chain is built from TRBV27 and TRBJ1-6; no clear D gene. The sequence was collected from a woman aged 40 to 50 with COVID-19, enrolled during active disease. The sequencing input was peripheral blood. The CDR3 nucleotides read TGTGCCAGCAGTTACGGTAGCTCCTATAATTCACCCCTCCACTTT. Its protein is CASSYGSSYNSPLHF.